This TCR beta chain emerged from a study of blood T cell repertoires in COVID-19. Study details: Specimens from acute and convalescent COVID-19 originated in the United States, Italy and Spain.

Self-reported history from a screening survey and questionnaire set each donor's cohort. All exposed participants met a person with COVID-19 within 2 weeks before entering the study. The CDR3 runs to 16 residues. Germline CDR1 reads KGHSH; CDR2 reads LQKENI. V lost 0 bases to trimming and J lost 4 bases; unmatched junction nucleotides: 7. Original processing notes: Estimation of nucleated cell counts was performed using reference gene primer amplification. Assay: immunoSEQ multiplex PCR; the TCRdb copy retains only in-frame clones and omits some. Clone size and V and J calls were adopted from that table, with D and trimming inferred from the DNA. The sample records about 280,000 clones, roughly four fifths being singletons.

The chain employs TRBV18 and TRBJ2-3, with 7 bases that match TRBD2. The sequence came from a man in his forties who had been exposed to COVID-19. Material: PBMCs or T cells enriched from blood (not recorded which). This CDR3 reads CASSPPIGGSADTQYF. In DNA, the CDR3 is TGTGCCAGCTCACCACCGATTGGCGGGAGCGCAGATACGCAGTATTTT.